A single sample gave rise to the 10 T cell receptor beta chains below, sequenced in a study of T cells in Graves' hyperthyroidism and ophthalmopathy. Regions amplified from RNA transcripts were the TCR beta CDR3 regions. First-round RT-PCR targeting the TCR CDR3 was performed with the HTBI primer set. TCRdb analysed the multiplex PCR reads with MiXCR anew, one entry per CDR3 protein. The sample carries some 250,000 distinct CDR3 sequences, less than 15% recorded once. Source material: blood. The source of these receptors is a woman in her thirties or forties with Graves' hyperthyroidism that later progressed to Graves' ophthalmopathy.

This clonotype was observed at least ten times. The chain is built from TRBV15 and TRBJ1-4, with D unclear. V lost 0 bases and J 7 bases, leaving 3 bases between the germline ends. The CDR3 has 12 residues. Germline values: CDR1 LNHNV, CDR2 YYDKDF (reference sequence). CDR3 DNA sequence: TGTGCCACCAGCAGAGAAGCTGAAAAACTGTTTTTT. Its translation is CATSREAEKLFF.

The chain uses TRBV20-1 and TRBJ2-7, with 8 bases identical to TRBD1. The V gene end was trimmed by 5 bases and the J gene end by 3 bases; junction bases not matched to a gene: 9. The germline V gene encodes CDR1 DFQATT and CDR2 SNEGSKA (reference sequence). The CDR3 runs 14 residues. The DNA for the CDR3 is TGCAGTGCTCGCCTCCGGACAGGGAGCTACGAGCAGTACTTC. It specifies CSARLRTGSYEQYF.

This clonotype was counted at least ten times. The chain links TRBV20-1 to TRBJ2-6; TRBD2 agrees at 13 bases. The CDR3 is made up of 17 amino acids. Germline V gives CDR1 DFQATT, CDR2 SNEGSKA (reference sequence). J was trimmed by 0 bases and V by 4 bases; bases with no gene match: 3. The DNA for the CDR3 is TGCAGTGCTACCCGGACTAGCGGGAGCTCTGGGGCCAACGTCCTGACTTTC. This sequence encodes CSATRTSGSSGANVLTF.

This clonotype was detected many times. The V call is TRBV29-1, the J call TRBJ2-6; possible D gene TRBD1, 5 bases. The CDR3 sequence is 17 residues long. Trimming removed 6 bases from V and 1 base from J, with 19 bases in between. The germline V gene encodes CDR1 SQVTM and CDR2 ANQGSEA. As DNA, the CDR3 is TGCAGCGTCACCGATCAGGGTTTAAGGTCTGGGGCCAACGTCCTGACTTTC. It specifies CSVTDQGLRSGANVLTF.

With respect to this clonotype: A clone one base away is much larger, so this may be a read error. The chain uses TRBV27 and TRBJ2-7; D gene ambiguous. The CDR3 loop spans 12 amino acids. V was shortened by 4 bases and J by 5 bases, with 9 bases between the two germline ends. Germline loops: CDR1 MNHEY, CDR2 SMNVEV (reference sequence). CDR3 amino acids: CASSSMPHEQYF. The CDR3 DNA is TGTGCCAGCAGTTCTATGCCCCACGAGCAGTACTTC.

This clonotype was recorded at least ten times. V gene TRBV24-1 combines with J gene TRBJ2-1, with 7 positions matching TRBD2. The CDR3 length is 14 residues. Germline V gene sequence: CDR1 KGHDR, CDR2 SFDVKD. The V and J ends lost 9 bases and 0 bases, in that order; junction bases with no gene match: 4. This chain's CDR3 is CATQTGGSYNEQFF. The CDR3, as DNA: TGTGCCACCCAGACGGGGGGCTCCTACAATGAGCAGTTCTTC.

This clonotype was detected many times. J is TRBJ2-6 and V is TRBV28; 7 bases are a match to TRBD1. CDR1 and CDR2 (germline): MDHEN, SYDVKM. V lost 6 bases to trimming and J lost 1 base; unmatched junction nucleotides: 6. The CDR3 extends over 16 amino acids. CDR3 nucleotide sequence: TGTGCCAGCAGACAGGGGTTCGGGTCTGGGGCCAACGTCCTGACTTTC. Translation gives CASRQGFGSGANVLTF.

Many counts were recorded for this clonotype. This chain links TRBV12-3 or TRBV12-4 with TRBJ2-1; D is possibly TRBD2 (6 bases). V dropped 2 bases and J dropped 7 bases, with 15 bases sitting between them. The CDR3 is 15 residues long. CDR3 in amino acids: CASSLSGGPPNEQFF. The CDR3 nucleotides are TGTGCCAGCAGTTTATCTGGAGGGCCGCCGAATGAGCAGTTCTTC.

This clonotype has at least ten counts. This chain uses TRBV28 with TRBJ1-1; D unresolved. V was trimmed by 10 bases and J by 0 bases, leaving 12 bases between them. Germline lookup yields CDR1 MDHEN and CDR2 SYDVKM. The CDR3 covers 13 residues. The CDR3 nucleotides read TGTGCCATCCTAGGGAAAATGAACACTGAAGCTTTCTTT. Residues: CAILGKMNTEAFF.

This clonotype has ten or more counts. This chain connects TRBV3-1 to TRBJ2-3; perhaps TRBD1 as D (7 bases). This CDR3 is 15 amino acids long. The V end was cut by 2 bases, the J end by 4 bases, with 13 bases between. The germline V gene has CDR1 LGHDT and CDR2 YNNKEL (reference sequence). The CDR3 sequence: CASSQRAGQSDTQYF. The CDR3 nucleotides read TGTGCCAGCAGCCAAAGGGCGGGACAGTCAGATACGCAGTATTTT.